This TCR beta chain is drawn from a study of blood T cell repertoires in COVID-19. Turning to the study itself: The United States, Italy and Spain supplied acute and convalescent COVID-19 samples. PBMCs, B-cell-depleted T cells, or T cells were the source of the cDNA or gDNA that made up the material.

This study enrolled people aged 18 to 89 from around 25 US geographic areas. Authors' analysis steps: The authors estimated nucleated cell counts from reference gene primer amplification. The table came from immunoSEQ multiplex PCR; TCRdb's copy has only in-frame clones and leaves some out. V, J and clone size were drawn from that table, and D and trimming were deduced from the DNA. The sample yields some 330,000 clones, roughly 90% seen once. This clone was counted many times. The CDR3 is 13 residues long. The germline V gene encodes CDR1 SGDLS and CDR2 YYNGEE. V was trimmed by 0 bases and J by 5 bases, leaving 8 bases between them.

Sequenced: PBMCs or T cells enriched from blood (not recorded which). J is TRBJ2-5 and V is TRBV9, with D possibly being TRBD2 (5 bases). The clonotype originates from a woman aged 25-40 years who had recovered from COVID-19. CDR3 DNA: TGTGCCAGCAGCGTAGATCAGCGGGAGACCCAGTACTTC. Its translation is CASSVDQRETQYF.